The following is a T cell receptor beta chain sequence with its context. The sample originates from a study of OX40 agonist ivuxolimab in advanced cancers. For the study at large: Enrolled patients in dose escalation had cancers that were hepatocellular carcinoma, melanoma, renal cell or head and neck cancer.

V was trimmed by 2 bases and J by 5 bases, leaving 11 bases between them. Looked up from germline, CDR1 is SGDLS and CDR2 is YYNGEE. The CDR3 is made up of 14 amino acids. Sequencing used immunoSEQ multiplex PCR; TCRdb keeps in-frame clones, though not all of them. Seen here are 77,000 or so clones, around 80% observed once, and the top ten hold around 0.5%. The starting material was CD4+ or CD8+ T cells sorted from blood, obtained in a trial of the OX40 agonist ivuxolimab. The genes are TRBV9 and TRBJ2-1; D possibly corresponds to TRBD2 (6 bases). This clonotype originated in an adult with an advanced solid tumor such as melanoma, head and neck, liver or kidney cancer. The CDR3 loop is CASSVGGNNNEQFF. The CDR3 bases are TGTGCCAGCAGCGTGGGCGGGAATAACAATGAGCAGTTCTTC.